The rows below give T cell receptor beta chains drawn from one sample of a study of early T cells in non-severe SARS-CoV-2 infection. A single record per CDR3 protein comes from TCRdb applying MiXCR to the 5' RACE reads. The sample has about 28,000 distinct CDR3 sequences, 3.5% to 5.5% seen once. Sequencing used whole blood, obtained at baseline. These receptors were taken from an adult who was a healthcare worker with PCR-confirmed SARS-CoV-2 infection or an uninfected control (not recorded which). The CDR3 runs from the conserved cysteine through the conserved F or W. The order of the fields is D gene, clone size, J gene, V gene, CDR3 DNA, CDR3 protein. D genes are given only for firm matches. Some rows have no size entry. The others give once, few or many, or a class for an expanded clone.

NA few TRBJ2-3 TRBV5-4 TGTGCCAGCAGCTCCCGTTCGGGTACGCAGTATTTT CASSSRSGTQYF
NA many TRBJ1-1 TRBV12-3/TRBV12-4 TGTGCCAGCAGTTTAAGGCGAACTGAAGCTTTCTTT CASSLRRTEAFF
TRBD1 many TRBJ1-1 TRBV6-1 TGTGCCAGCAGTGGGCGACAGGGAGAGACTGAAGCTTTCTTT CASSGRQGETEAFF
NA many TRBJ1-1 TRBV12-3/TRBV12-4 TGTGCCAGCAGTTCGTTGACAAAGGTTTTCTTT CASSSLTKVFF
TRBD2 NA TRBJ2-5 TRBV11-2 TGTGCCAGCAGCACCCCCACTAGCGGGGGGGCCGTTCCCCAGTACTTC CASSTPTSGGAVPQYF
NA many TRBJ2-5 TRBV19 TGTGCCAGTAGCCCTGACAGCCTCCGGGGGGAGACCCAGTACTTC CASSPDSLRGETQYF
TRBD2 many TRBJ2-3 TRBV7-3 TGTGCCAGCAGTAAGGCCCCCAGGCTAGCGGGAGGATTTACGCAGTATTTT CASSKAPRLAGGFTQYF
TRBD1 many TRBJ1-6 TRBV6-5 TGTGCCAGCAGCCAGGACAGGCTCCCCAAGGGGTATTCACCCCTCCACTTT CASSQDRLPKGYSPLHF
NA NA TRBJ1-2 TRBV12-3/TRBV12-4 TGTGCCAGCAGGAGGGGGGGCCTGGACTATGGCTACACCTTC CASRRGGLDYGYTF
NA many TRBJ2-1 TRBV7-2 TGTGCCAGCAGCTTACCCAGGGGTCCCTACAATGAGCAGTTCTTC CASSLPRGPYNEQFF
TRBD2 many TRBJ2-1 TRBV20-1 TGCAGTGCTAGAACTAGCGGGAGGGGGGTCCGTGAGCAGTTCTTC CSARTSGRGVREQFF
TRBD2 few TRBJ2-1 TRBV12-3/TRBV12-4 TGTGCCAGCAGTTCTAGCGGGACCTCCTACAATGAGCAGTTCTTC CASSSSGTSYNEQFF
NA NA TRBJ2-2 TRBV4-2 TGTGCCAGCAGCCAGCAATGGGGGACCAACACCGGGGAGCTGTTTTTT CASSQQWGTNTGELFF
NA many TRBJ2-6 TRBV29-1 TGCAGCGTCGTGATCTCTGGGGCCAACGTCCTGACTTTC CSVVISGANVLTF
TRBD1 many TRBJ1-2 TRBV29-1 TGCAGCGTTGGTACAGGGGTGGGCTATGGCTACACCTTC CSVGTGVGYGYTF
NA medium-sized TRBJ1-1 TRBV7-9 TGTGCCAGCAGCGCACGACGTCGTGGGGGTCGTCACACTGAAGCTTTCTTT CASSARRRGGRHTEAFF
TRBD1 many TRBJ1-6 TRBV18 TGTGCCAGCTCACCTCCGGGACAGAATTCACCCCTCCACTTT CASSPPGQNSPLHF
NA many TRBJ1-1 TRBV4-1 TGCGCCAGCAGCCAAGTGCAGGGAGGGAACACTGAAGCTTTCTTT CASSQVQGGNTEAFF
TRBD2 NA TRBJ2-7 TRBV6-1 TGTGCCAGCAGTGCCCTAGCGGGAGGTTCCTACGAGCAGTACTTC CASSALAGGSYEQYF
NA many TRBJ2-3 TRBV5-5 TGTGCCAGCACCGTACCGGTCGTCAGCACAGATACGCAGTATTTT CASTVPVVSTDTQYF
NA many TRBJ2-2 TRBV7-3 TGTGCCAGCAGCTTAACTTCCTCTGGCGGGGAGCTGTTTTTT CASSLTSSGGELFF
TRBD1 few TRBJ2-7 TRBV7-9 TGTGCCAGCAGCCCCTCCGGACAGGGGTACGAGCAGTACTTC CASSPSGQGYEQYF
NA NA TRBJ2-3 TRBV12-5 TGTGCTAGCGGGCCTAGCACAGATACGCAGTATTTT CASGPSTDTQYF
TRBD2 medium-sized TRBJ2-1 TRBV12-3/TRBV12-4 TGTGCCAGCAGTTTCCTAGCGGGAGGGCCCGATGAGCAGTTCTTC CASSFLAGGPDEQFF
NA medium-sized TRBJ1-1 TRBV7-9 TGTGCCAGCAGCTTAAGGACAGACATGAACACTGAAGCTTTCTTT CASSLRTDMNTEAFF
TRBD1 few TRBJ1-2 TRBV28 TGTGCCAGCAGTTTACAGGGGGGAAGCTATGGCTACACCTTC CASSLQGGSYGYTF
TRBD1 many TRBJ2-7 TRBV6-6 TGTGCCAGCAGGGGCGACAGGGCTACCTACGAGCAGTACTTC CASRGDRATYEQYF
NA many TRBJ2-7 TRBV7-2 TGTGCCAGCAGCTTACGCCACGAGCAGTACTTC CASSLRHEQYF
NA many TRBJ2-5 TRBV11-2 TGTGCCAGCAGCTTAGTATCGGGTTCGGAGACCCAGTACTTC CASSLVSGSETQYF
TRBD2 many TRBJ2-7 TRBV6-6 TGTGCCAGCAGTCCTAGCGGGAGGGCCGGAGAGCAGTACTTC CASSPSGRAGEQYF
TRBD2 many TRBJ2-1 TRBV7-6 TGTGCCAGCAGCCAGGGGGCTAGCGGGAGTGAGCAGTTCTTC CASSQGASGSEQFF
NA many TRBJ1-6 TRBV28 TGTGCCACCGAGAAGTATAATTCACCCCTCCACTTT CATEKYNSPLHF
NA few TRBJ2-7 TRBV20-1 TGCAGTGCTACCCCGAAGGGCCCTAGGGAGCAGTACTTC CSATPKGPREQYF
NA many TRBJ1-1 TRBV7-2 TGTGCCAGCAGCTTTGGGGGGGCTTTAAACACTGAAGCTTTCTTT CASSFGGALNTEAFF
NA NA TRBJ2-2 TRBV7-3 TGTGCCAGCAGCTCTACAGGTTTAGGGGAGCTGTTTTTT CASSSTGLGELFF
TRBD1 medium-sized TRBJ1-1 TRBV7-9 TGTGCCAGCAGCTCCCTCAACCACAGGGGCACTGAAGCTTTCTTT CASSSLNHRGTEAFF
TRBD2 NA TRBJ2-5 TRBV4-1 TGCGCCAGCAGCCAAGTCCCGCTAGCGGGAGTACAGACCCAGTACTTC CASSQVPLAGVQTQYF
NA many TRBJ1-1 TRBV5-6 TGTGCCAGCAGCTTAGCAGGGGCGAGGGAAGCTTTCTTT CASSLAGAREAFF
NA NA TRBJ2-6 TRBV9 TGTGCCAGCAGCGTAAGGGCCAGCCAAGGGGCTGCTGGGGCCAACGTCCTGACTTTC CASSVRASQGAAGANVLTF
TRBD1 NA TRBJ2-1 TRBV24-1 TGTGCCACCAGTGCCACGGACAGGGGATATGAGCAGTTCTTC CATSATDRGYEQFF
TRBD1 many TRBJ1-5 TRBV20-1 TGCAGTGCCGAAGGGGGCCAGCCCCAGCATTTT CSAEGGQPQHF
NA NA TRBJ2-3 TRBV4-3 TGCGCCAGCAGCCCAACCCCCCGGGGGCAAGATACGCAGTATTTT CASSPTPRGQDTQYF
NA NA TRBJ1-1 TRBV6-5 TGTGCCAGCAGCCCGGGGGATTACACTGAAGCTTTCTTT CASSPGDYTEAFF
NA few TRBJ2-3 TRBV7-2 TGTGCCAGCAGCTACTACCCGGGGACTGGCACAGATACGCAGTATTTT CASSYYPGTGTDTQYF
TRBD2 many TRBJ2-2 TRBV7-3 TGTGCCAGCAGCTTAGCGGGCGACGGGAGGCAGGAGCTGTTTTTT CASSLAGDGRQELFF
NA NA TRBJ2-2 TRBV7-3 TGTGCCAGCAGCTTAAATCAAGCGGGTTCGAACACCGGGGAGCTGTTTTTT CASSLNQAGSNTGELFF
TRBD2 many TRBJ2-7 TRBV11-2 TGTGCCAGCAGCTCGGGACTAGTGAGAATCTACGAGCAGTACTTC CASSSGLVRIYEQYF
TRBD2 many TRBJ2-7 TRBV20-1 TGCAGTGCTAGAGATCAAGCGGGAGTCTACGAGCAGTACTTC CSARDQAGVYEQYF
NA few TRBJ2-2 TRBV5-1 TGCGCCAGCAGCTTGGAGGCGGTTACGAACACCGGGGAGCTGTTTTTT CASSLEAVTNTGELFF
TRBD1 many TRBJ2-1 TRBV29-1 TGCAGCGCACGCAGGGGGATCGGTTTGGATGAGCAGTTCTTC CSARRGIGLDEQFF
NA NA TRBJ2-7 TRBV12-3/TRBV12-4 TGTGCCAGCAGTTTCCTGGGGAACTACGAGCAGTACTTC CASSFLGNYEQYF
TRBD2 few TRBJ2-1 TRBV6-6 TGTGCCCACAAAAGGAGCGGGGGGGCCCCCAATGAGCAGTTCTTC CAHKRSGGAPNEQFF
NA many TRBJ1-2 TRBV12-3/TRBV12-4 TGTGCCAGCAGTTTAATGATACGGGCCGAATATGGCTACACCTTC CASSLMIRAEYGYTF
NA many TRBJ2-6 TRBV20-1 TGCAGTGCTAGTTCGGGGGATACTGGGGCCAACGTCCTGACTTTC CSASSGDTGANVLTF